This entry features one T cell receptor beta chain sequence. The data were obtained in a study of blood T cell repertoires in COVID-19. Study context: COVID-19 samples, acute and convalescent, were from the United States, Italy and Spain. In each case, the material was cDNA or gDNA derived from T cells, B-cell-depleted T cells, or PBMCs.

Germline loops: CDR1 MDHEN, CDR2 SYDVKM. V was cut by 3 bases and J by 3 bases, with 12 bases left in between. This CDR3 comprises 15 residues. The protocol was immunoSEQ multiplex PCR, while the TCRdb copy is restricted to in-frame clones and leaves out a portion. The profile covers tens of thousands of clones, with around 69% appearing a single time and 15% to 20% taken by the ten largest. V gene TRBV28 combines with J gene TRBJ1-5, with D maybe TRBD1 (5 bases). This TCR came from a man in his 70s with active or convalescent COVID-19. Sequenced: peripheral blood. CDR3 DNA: TGTGCCAGCAGTTTTTCGGGGGGTTTCAATCAGCCCCAGCATTTT. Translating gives CASSFSGGFNQPQHF.